The 8 T cell receptor beta chains reported below all come from one sample, sequenced in a study of shared clonotypes between healthy human individuals. Selected positively for CCR7 and CD45RO-negative, naive CD8 cells excluded terminally differentiated effector memory CD45RA+ cells. This table comes from immunoSEQ multiplex PCR, and its TCRdb copy is limited to in-frame clones, with some not included. The sample has around 1,900,000 clones; just under 95% are singletons. Specimen: naive CD8+ T cells from PBMCs. The source of these receptors is a man aged 18-30 years in good health. Some clones in this sample may be carry-over from other donors' samples.

V and J are TRBV27 and TRBJ2-2; no definite D call. V was pared by 3 bases and J by 6 bases, with 5 bases between. Germline lookup yields CDR1 MNHEY and CDR2 SMNVEV (reference sequence). The CDR3 consists of 12 residues. CDR3 sequence: CASSFPPGELFF. In DNA, the CDR3 is TGTGCCAGCAGTTTCCCCCCCGGGGAGCTGTTTTTT.

This clone appeared a single time. This sequence joins TRBV27 and TRBJ2-1, with D possibly matching TRBD2 (5 bases). V lost 5 bases and J lost 6, with 8 bases in between. Germline-derived CDR1 and CDR2 are MNHEY and SMNVEV (reference sequence). This CDR3 has 12 residues. The CDR3 DNA follows: TGTGCCAGCAGTATGAGGGCCAATGAGCAGTTCTTC. This gives the protein CASSMRANEQFF.

The chain carries TRBV19 and TRBJ2-1; no firm D call. Per the germline V gene, CDR1 is LNHDA and CDR2 is SQIVND (reference sequence). Trimming cost V 5 bases and J 9 bases, with 11 bases left between them. The CDR3 is 12 residues long. The DNA for the CDR3 is TGTGCCAGTAGTCCTGGCCTTGGTGAGCAGTTCTTC. This codes for CASSPGLGEQFF.

The rearrangement links TRBV27 to TRBJ2-3; TRBD2 is a possible D gene (6 bases). The V and J ends lost 5 bases and 1 base respectively, with 13 bases between them. CDR3 length equals 15 residues. CDR1 and CDR2 from the germline V gene are MNHEY and SMNVEV (reference sequence). Written as DNA, the CDR3 is TGTGCCAGCAGTATCGGGACTCGACGCACAGATACGCAGTATTTT. Residues: CASSIGTRRTDTQYF.

The CDR3 DNA sequence: TGTGCCTGGTCCCTCTCAGGGGGCACTGAAGCTTTCTTT. Its protein product is CAWSLSGGTEAFF. The rearrangement joins TRBV30 to TRBJ1-1, with 7 bases matching TRBD1. The J segment lost 4 bases and the V segment lost 5 bases, leaving 7 bases of the junction unmatched. The CDR3 contains 13 residues. Germline values: CDR1 GTSNPN, CDR2 SVGIG (reference sequence).

V gene TRBV19 combines with J gene TRBJ2-7, with D possibly matching TRBD1 (5 bases). Trimming pared 5 bases from V and 1 base from J, leaving 9 bases between. This CDR3 spans 13 amino acids. Germline V lookup: CDR1 LNHDA, CDR2 SQIVND (reference sequence). CDR3 amino acids: CASSFRQSYEQYF. DNA of the CDR3: TGTGCCAGTAGTTTTCGACAGTCCTACGAGCAGTACTTC. Full variable domain (outside the CDR3, taken from reference TRBV19 and TRBJ2-7): DGGITQSPKYLFRKEGQNVTLSCEQNLNHDAMYWYRQDPGQGLRLIYYSQIVNDFQKGDIAEGYSVSREKKESFPLTVTSAQKNPTAFYLCASSFRQSYEQYFGPGTRLTVT.

The chain uses TRBV4-3 and TRBJ2-7; maybe TRBD1 (5 bases). V shed 1 base and J shed 0 bases, with 10 bases lying between them. The CDR3 extends over 15 amino acids. The V gene's germline CDR1 is LGHNA and CDR2 YSLEER. The CDR3 nucleotides are TGCGCCAGCAGCCAAGGGAGACAGTTCTCCTACGAGCAGTACTTC. Protein: CASSQGRQFSYEQYF.

The rearrangement uses TRBV2 and TRBJ1-2; the D gene is possibly TRBD1 (5 bases). This CDR3 contains 13 residues. CDR1 and CDR2 (germline): SNHLY, FYNNEI. V shed 9 bases and J shed 3 bases, with 14 bases lying between them. The chain's CDR3 is CASVAQGHYGYTF. DNA of the CDR3: TGTGCCAGTGTGGCGCAGGGACACTATGGCTACACCTTC.